The rows below give T cell receptor beta chains drawn from one sample of a study of CD8+ T cells in alopecia areata. Sequencing used immunoSEQ multiplex PCR; TCRdb keeps in-frame clones, though not all of them. The sample holds some 160,000 clones, about two thirds seen once. Source: CD4+ T cells sorted from blood, taken at week 4, from a patient treated with tofacitinib. These receptors came from a human donor with alopecia areata. CDR3s include the opening cysteine and the closing phenylalanine or tryptophan. A D gene is named only where the DNA matches it firmly. For some rows the clone size is stated as once, few or many, or as a class when expanded; others skip it.

size: few; D: NA; V: TRBV19; J: TRBJ1-2; CDR3: CASHRSLLGGYTF; DNA: TGTGCCAGCCATCGGAGTTTGCTAGGGGGCTACACCTTC
size: NA; D: NA; V: TRBV5-1; J: TRBJ1-2; CDR3: CASSLGAGSVNYGYTF; DNA: TGCGCCAGCAGCCTGGGGGCAGGGAGTGTGAACTATGGCTACACCTTC
size: NA; D: NA; V: TRBV29-1; J: TRBJ1-2; CDR3: CSVGERGFYGYTF; DNA: TGCAGCGTTGGGGAGAGGGGGTTCTATGGCTACACCTTC
size: NA; D: NA; V: TRBV29-1; J: TRBJ2-5; CDR3: CTVVVRETQYF; DNA: TGCACCGTAGTCGTTCGGGAGACCCAGTACTTC
size: few; D: NA; V: TRBV7-9; J: TRBJ1-1; CDR3: CASSLVFGGNVNTEAFF; DNA: TGTGCCAGCAGCTTAGTATTCGGGGGGAATGTGAACACTGAAGCTTTCTTT
size: NA; D: TRBD2; V: TRBV13; J: TRBJ2-1; CDR3: CASSLLLAGFSYNEQFF; DNA: TGTGCCAGCAGCTTATTGCTAGCGGGGTTCTCCTACAATGAGCAGTTCTTC
size: NA; D: NA; V: TRBV5-4; J: TRBJ2-3; CDR3: CASSAGPGGTDTQYF; DNA: TGTGCCAGCAGCGCGGGACCTGGCGGCACAGATACGCAGTATTTT
size: NA; D: NA; V: TRBV29-1; J: TRBJ1-5; CDR3: CSVGQINQPQHF; DNA: TGCAGCGTTGGACAGATCAATCAGCCCCAGCATTTT
size: few; D: NA; V: TRBV29-1; J: TRBJ2-2; CDR3: CSAGQNTGELFF; DNA: TGCAGCGCCGGACAGAACACCGGGGAGCTGTTTTTT
size: NA; D: NA; V: TRBV10-2; J: TRBJ2-7; CDR3: CASGRQPTYEQYF; DNA: TGCGCCAGCGGAAGACAGCCGACGTACGAGCAGTACTTC
size: NA; D: TRBD2; V: TRBV30; J: TRBJ2-1; CDR3: CAWVTSGGANEQFF; DNA: TGTGCCTGGGTAACTAGCGGGGGGGCCAATGAGCAGTTCTTC
size: NA; D: TRBD2; V: TRBV9; J: TRBJ2-3; CDR3: CASSISGGARDTQYF; DNA: TGTGCCAGCAGCATAAGCGGGGGGGCCCGGGATACGCAGTATTTT
size: few; D: TRBD1; V: TRBV15; J: TRBJ1-2; CDR3: CATSRDPDRVNYGYTF; DNA: TGTGCCACCAGCAGAGATCCTGACAGGGTTAACTATGGCTACACCTTC
size: NA; D: TRBD2; V: TRBV4-3; J: TRBJ2-3; CDR3: CASSLMTSGGASDTQYF; DNA: TGCGCCAGCAGCCTAATGACTAGCGGGGGGGCAAGTGATACGCAGTATTTT
size: NA; D: TRBD1; V: TRBV27; J: TRBJ1-2; CDR3: CASSFQGANYGYTF; DNA: TGTGCCAGCAGTTTCCAGGGGGCTAACTATGGCTACACCTTC
size: once; D: NA; V: TRBV7-6; J: TRBJ2-3; CDR3: CASSPLRADTQYF; DNA: TGTGCCAGCAGCCCACTCCGGGCAGATACGCAGTATTTT
size: NA; D: NA; V: TRBV5-4; J: TRBJ2-3; CDR3: CASSTPRGAPDTQYF; DNA: TGTGCCAGCAGCACACCTCGGGGGGCCCCAGATACGCAGTATTTT
size: few; D: TRBD2; V: TRBV20-1; J: TRBJ2-5; CDR3: CSGLAQETQYF; DNA: TGCAGCGGACTAGCTCAAGAGACCCAGTACTTC
size: NA; D: NA; V: TRBV29-1; J: TRBJ2-2; CDR3: CSVGSGPGELFF; DNA: TGCAGCGTTGGTTCTGGCCCCGGGGAGCTGTTTTTT
size: few; D: NA; V: TRBV18; J: TRBJ2-2; CDR3: CASSLLDRDGELFF; DNA: TGTGCCAGCTCACTGCTTGACCGGGACGGGGAGCTGTTTTTT
size: few; D: NA; V: TRBV29-1; J: TRBJ2-7; CDR3: CSVVVVGEQYF; DNA: TGCAGCGTTGTTGTCGTTGGCGAGCAGTACTTC
size: NA; D: NA; V: TRBV11-2; J: TRBJ1-1; CDR3: CASSWGRQNTEAFF; DNA: TGTGCCAGCAGCTGGGGGAGGCAGAACACTGAAGCTTTCTTT
size: few; D: NA; V: TRBV27; J: TRBJ1-4; CDR3: CASRTRGTNEKLFF; DNA: TGTGCCAGCAGGACGAGGGGAACTAATGAAAAACTGTTTTTT
size: NA; D: NA; V: TRBV11-2; J: TRBJ2-2; CDR3: CASSPSGTGELFF; DNA: TGTGCCAGCAGCCCCTCGGGCACCGGGGAGCTGTTTTTT
size: NA; D: NA; V: TRBV30; J: TRBJ1-1; CDR3: CAWSVRGLNTEAFF; DNA: TGTGCCTGGAGTGTACGAGGCCTGAACACTGAAGCTTTCTTT
size: NA; D: TRBD1; V: TRBV4-1; J: TRBJ2-7; CDR3: CASSQTDPTGVSSYEQYF; DNA: TGCGCCAGCAGCCAAACCGACCCGACAGGGGTCAGCTCCTACGAGCAGTACTTC
size: NA; D: NA; V: TRBV29-1; J: TRBJ2-3; CDR3: CSLLGPPSTDTQYF; DNA: TGCAGCCTCTTGGGTCCACCTAGCACAGATACGCAGTATTTT
size: few; D: TRBD1; V: TRBV7-9; J: TRBJ2-1; CDR3: CASSSYHRGIYNEQFF; DNA: TGTGCCAGCAGCTCGTACCACAGGGGGATCTACAATGAGCAGTTCTTC
size: NA; D: NA; V: TRBV6-5; J: TRBJ1-5; CDR3: CASSYFPDQPQHF; DNA: TGTGCCAGCAGTTACTTCCCTGATCAGCCCCAGCATTTT
size: NA; D: TRBD1; V: TRBV30; J: TRBJ2-6; CDR3: CAWRPRQGATGANVLTF; DNA: TGTGCCTGGAGACCGCGGCAGGGGGCAACTGGGGCCAACGTCCTGACTTTC
size: NA; D: NA; V: TRBV29-1; J: TRBJ1-5; CDR3: CSVAREGRNQPQHF; DNA: TGCAGCGTTGCCAGGGAGGGTCGCAATCAGCCCCAGCATTTT
size: few; D: NA; V: TRBV6-5; J: TRBJ1-1; CDR3: CASSSRGVNTEAFF; DNA: TGTGCCAGCAGTTCCCGTGGGGTGAACACTGAAGCTTTCTTT
size: few; D: NA; V: TRBV2; J: TRBJ1-5; CDR3: CASSEEGQAPQHF; DNA: TGTGCCAGCAGTGAAGAGGGTCAGGCGCCCCAGCATTTT
size: NA; D: TRBD1; V: TRBV29-1; J: TRBJ1-2; CDR3: CSVGRQGDGYTF; DNA: TGCAGCGTGGGTCGACAGGGCGATGGCTACACCTTC
size: NA; D: NA; V: TRBV9; J: TRBJ1-4; CDR3: CASSVAGTRGEKLFF; DNA: TGTGCCAGCAGCGTAGCCGGGACCCGAGGTGAAAAACTGTTTTTT
size: NA; D: NA; V: TRBV30; J: TRBJ1-6; CDR3: CAWSRWGYNSPLHF; DNA: TGTGCCTGGAGCCGCTGGGGTTATAATTCACCCCTCCACTTT
size: few; D: NA; V: TRBV7-6; J: TRBJ2-5; CDR3: CASSLDYGLQETQYF; DNA: TGTGCCAGCAGCTTAGACTATGGACTACAAGAGACCCAGTACTTC
size: NA; D: NA; V: TRBV29-1; J: TRBJ1-1; CDR3: CSVEGLQGALMNTEAFF; DNA: TGCAGCGTTGAAGGCTTACAGGGAGCCCTTATGAACACTGAAGCTTTCTTT
size: few; D: NA; V: TRBV5-1; J: TRBJ2-1; CDR3: CASSLATPGRKISSSYNEQFF; DNA: TGCGCCAGCAGCTTGGCCACTCCGGGACGGAAAATATCTAGCTCCTACAATGAGCAGTTCTTC
size: NA; D: NA; V: TRBV7-2; J: TRBJ1-2; CDR3: CASSWPGVDYGYTF; DNA: TGTGCCAGCAGCTGGCCAGGGGTAGACTATGGCTACACCTTC
size: NA; D: NA; V: TRBV5-4; J: TRBJ1-2; CDR3: CASSFTGQDGYTF; DNA: TGTGCCAGCAGCTTTACAGGTCAGGATGGCTACACCTTC
size: once; D: TRBD2; V: TRBV29-1; J: TRBJ2-1; CDR3: CSVTSGANEQFF; DNA: TGCAGCGTGACTAGCGGGGCCAATGAGCAGTTCTTC
size: few; D: TRBD1; V: TRBV6-6; J: TRBJ2-2; CDR3: CASSKGQGGGELFF; DNA: TGTGCCAGCAGCAAAGGACAGGGCGGCGGGGAGCTGTTTTTT
size: few; D: NA; V: TRBV18; J: TRBJ1-1; CDR3: CASSPTLTIGIEAFF; DNA: TGTGCCAGCTCACCGACATTGACTATCGGCATTGAAGCTTTCTTT
size: NA; D: NA; V: TRBV20-1; J: TRBJ2-7; CDR3: CSARGGYEQYF; DNA: TGCAGTGCTAGAGGCGGTTACGAGCAGTACTTC
size: NA; D: NA; V: TRBV29-1; J: TRBJ1-2; CDR3: CSVAQGGVGYTF; DNA: TGCAGCGTTGCACAGGGAGGGGTTGGCTACACCTTC